Sequencing of this T cell receptor beta chain was carried out in a study of blood T cell repertoires in COVID-19. The wider study: Spain, Italy and the United States supplied samples that represented acute and convalescent COVID-19. Nucleic acid was either cDNA or gDNA, and it came from T cells, B-cell-depleted T cells, or PBMCs.

The assay was immunoSEQ multiplex PCR, and TCRdb's table has in-frame clones only and misses some. The sample includes approximately 52,000 clones, approximately 92% seen only once; the top ten take roughly 5.3%. The sequencing sample was made of peripheral blood. The clonotype originates from a man aged 60 to 75 with active COVID-19.

CDR3 amino acids: CASNPPGYEQYF. As DNA, the CDR3 is TGTGCCAGCAACCCTCCGGGCTACGAGCAGTACTTC. The chain is built from TRBV28 and TRBJ2-7, with D uncertain. The germline V gene encodes CDR1 MDHEN and CDR2 SYDVKM. The CDR3 loop spans 12 amino acids. V lost 7 bases, J lost 3 bases, and 10 bases lay in between.